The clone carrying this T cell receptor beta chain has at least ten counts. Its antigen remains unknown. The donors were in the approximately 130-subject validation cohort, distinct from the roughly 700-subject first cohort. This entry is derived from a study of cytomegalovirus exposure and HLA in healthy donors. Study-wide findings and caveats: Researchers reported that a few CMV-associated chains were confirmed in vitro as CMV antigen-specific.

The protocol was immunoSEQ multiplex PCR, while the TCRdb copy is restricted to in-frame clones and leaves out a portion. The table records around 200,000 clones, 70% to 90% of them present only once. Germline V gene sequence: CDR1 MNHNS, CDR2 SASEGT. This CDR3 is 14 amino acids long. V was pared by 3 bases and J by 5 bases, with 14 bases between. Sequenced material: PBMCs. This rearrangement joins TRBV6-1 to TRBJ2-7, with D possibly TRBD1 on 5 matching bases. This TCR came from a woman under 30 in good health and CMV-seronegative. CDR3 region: CASSDPQGSHEQYF. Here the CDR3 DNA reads TGTGCCAGCAGTGATCCCCAGGGTAGCCACGAGCAGTACTTC.